This entry concerns a single T cell receptor (beta chain). V gave up 4 bases and J gave up 5 bases; unmatched junction bases: 7. This CDR3 contains 15 residues. Germline V gives CDR1 SGHDN, CDR2 FVKESK. The data were obtained in a study of CD8 T cells in Susac syndrome. TCR beta was sequenced from blood CD8+ and CD4+ T cells. TEMRA cells were enriched by FACS, and CD4+ and CD8+ T cells were negatively isolated. Random-hexamer reverse transcription was applied to about 0.45 to 1 ug RNA. Coverage of TCR beta CDR3 amplification by immunoSEQ multiplex PCR extended to 54 Vbeta and 13 Jbeta. TCRdb itself ran the immunoSEQ multiplex PCR reads through MiXCR, one entry per CDR3 protein. The sample carries fewer than 140,000 distinct CDR3 sequences, approximately 93% recorded once.

Sequencing input: CD8+ T cells from PBMCs. The source is a human donor with Susac syndrome. The rearrangement joins TRBV14 to TRBJ2-5; 10 bases match TRBD1. CDR3 loop: CASSPTTGGWETQYF. The CDR3 region has the DNA TGTGCCAGCAGCCCGACGACAGGGGGCTGGGAGACCCAGTACTTC.